The rows below give T cell receptor beta chains drawn from one sample of a study of T cell responses to AZD1222 COVID-19 vaccine. Sequencing was performed with immunoSEQ multiplex PCR; in TCRdb, only in-frame clones are kept and a portion is missing. The sample lists around 120,000 clones; approximately 85% were seen once. The sample here was peripheral blood, taken on day 0 of AZD1222 vaccination. Receptors were obtained from an adult in good health. Each CDR3 is given with its conserved first and last residue. The order of the fields is J gene, V gene, CDR3 length, D gene, clone size, CDR3 protein, CDR3 DNA. A D gene is named only where the DNA matches it firmly. A row's size may be missing; if present it is once, few, many or a size class.

TRBJ1-2 | TRBV29-1 | 13 | NA | NA | CSVVPGQGRGYTF | TGCAGCGTTGTCCCGGGCCAGGGTCGGGGCTACACCTTC
TRBJ2-7 | TRBV15 | 15 | NA | NA | CATSRERDASYEQYF | TGTGCCACCAGCAGAGAGCGGGACGCCTCCTACGAGCAGTACTTC
TRBJ2-2 | TRBV9 | 15 | NA | NA | CASSLLWGQGGELFF | TGTGCCAGCAGCCTCCTGTGGGGCCAAGGCGGGGAGCTGTTTTTT
TRBJ2-1 | TRBV7-9 | 16 | TRBD1 | NA | CASRSGTGTFYNEQFF | TGTGCCAGCAGATCCGGGACAGGGACCTTCTACAATGAGCAGTTCTTC
TRBJ1-2 | TRBV19 | 13 | NA | NA | CASNPGHPYGYTF | TGTGCCAGTAATCCGGGACACCCCTATGGCTACACCTTC
TRBJ2-5 | TRBV7-9 | 16 | TRBD1 | NA | CASSSRDRGTVETQYF | TGTGCCAGCAGCTCCCGGGACAGGGGTACAGTAGAGACCCAGTACTTC
TRBJ1-2 | TRBV9 | 13 | TRBD1 | NA | CASSVDRGYGYTF | TGTGCCAGCAGCGTAGACAGGGGCTATGGCTACACCTTC
TRBJ2-1 | TRBV6-5 | 16 | TRBD2 | NA | CASSYRASGSYNEQFF | TGTGCCAGCAGTTACCGCGCTAGCGGTTCCTACAATGAGCAGTTCTTC
TRBJ2-2 | TRBV6-4 | 14 | TRBD1 | NA | CASSTGANTGELFF | TGTGCCAGCAGTACAGGGGCGAACACCGGGGAGCTGTTTTTT
TRBJ2-1 | TRBV7-2 | 15 | NA | NA | CASSLVGGADNEQFF | TGTGCCAGCAGCTTAGTGGGGGGAGCGGACAATGAGCAGTTCTTC
TRBJ1-2 | TRBV11-2 | 12 | NA | NA | CASSLNAGIYTF | TGTGCCAGCAGCTTAAATGCGGGGATTTACACCTTC
TRBJ2-5 | TRBV4-2 | 18 | TRBD1 | NA | CASSQEGQGLQDKETQYF | TGTGCCAGCAGCCAAGAGGGACAGGGACTCCAGGACAAAGAGACCCAGTACTTC
TRBJ1-1 | TRBV18 | 15 | NA | NA | CASSPDLGSDTEAFF | TGTGCCAGCTCACCAGACTTGGGGAGTGACACTGAAGCTTTCTTT
TRBJ2-3 | TRBV6-1 | 14 | TRBD2 | NA | CASSEIAGRDTQYF | TGTGCCAGCAGTGAAATAGCGGGTCGGGATACGCAGTATTTT
TRBJ1-2 | TRBV18 | 14 | NA | NA | CASSPPVGAYGYTF | TGTGCCAGCTCACCACCGGTGGGAGCCTATGGCTACACCTTC
TRBJ2-7 | TRBV12-5 | 12 | NA | NA | CASGQDRYEQYF | TGTGCTAGTGGTCAAGATAGGTACGAGCAGTACTTC
TRBJ1-3 | TRBV14 | 15 | NA | NA | CASSPQGNSGNTIYF | TGTGCCAGCAGCCCGCAGGGGAATTCGGGAAACACCATATATTTT
TRBJ1-2 | TRBV6-5 | 13 | TRBD1 | NA | CATSQGVPYGYTF | TGTGCCACCTCACAGGGGGTGCCGTATGGCTACACCTTC
TRBJ2-1 | TRBV5-1 | 16 | TRBD1 | NA | CASSLALGGPDNEQFF | TGCGCCAGCAGCTTGGCGTTAGGGGGCCCAGACAATGAGCAGTTCTTC
TRBJ1-1 | TRBV10-2 | 13 | NA | NA | CASREGPVTEAFF | TGCGCCAGCAGAGAAGGGCCGGTCACTGAAGCTTTCTTT
TRBJ1-2 | TRBV5-1 | 16 | TRBD1 | NA | CASSYAGQGINYGYTF | TGCGCCAGCAGCTATGCGGGACAGGGGATTAACTATGGCTACACCTTC
TRBJ2-3 | TRBV9 | 15 | NA | NA | CASSEGGGTTDTQYF | TGTGCCAGCAGCGAGGGGGGAGGAACCACAGATACGCAGTATTTT
TRBJ1-4 | TRBV12-3/TRBV12-4 | 12 | NA | NA | CASTPEREKLFF | TGTGCCAGCACCCCCGAGAGGGAAAAACTGTTTTTT
TRBJ2-3 | TRBV7-3 | 17 | TRBD2 | NA | CASSLRGLAGGGDTQYF | TGTGCCAGCAGCTTAAGGGGACTAGCGGGAGGGGGAGATACGCAGTATTTT
TRBJ1-3 | TRBV19 | 17 | TRBD1 | NA | CASSPGQGQISGNTIYF | TGTGCCAGTAGTCCAGGACAGGGTCAAATATCTGGAAACACCATATATTTT
TRBJ1-1 | TRBV7-2 | 13 | NA | NA | CASSTNGAGAAFF | TGTGCCAGCAGCACAAATGGGGCCGGGGCGGCTTTCTTT
TRBJ2-7 | TRBV12-3/TRBV12-4 | 13 | TRBD2 | few | CASSLGTSGEQYF | TGTGCCAGCAGTTTAGGGACTAGTGGGGAGCAGTACTTC
TRBJ2-7 | TRBV18 | 15 | TRBD1 | NA | CASSSPGQGSYEQYF | TGTGCCAGCTCATCCCCGGGACAGGGATCCTACGAGCAGTACTTC
TRBJ1-2 | TRBV27 | 12 | TRBD1 | NA | CASSDRGYGYTF | TGTGCCAGCAGCGACAGGGGCTATGGCTACACCTTC
TRBJ1-5 | TRBV19 | 15 | TRBD1 | NA | CASTRQGFSNQPQHF | TGTGCCAGTACTCGACAGGGTTTTAGCAATCAGCCCCAGCATTTT
TRBJ2-7 | TRBV30 | 14 | NA | NA | CAWSVGGWSYEQYF | TGTGCCTGGAGTGTTGGGGGGTGGTCCTACGAGCAGTACTTC